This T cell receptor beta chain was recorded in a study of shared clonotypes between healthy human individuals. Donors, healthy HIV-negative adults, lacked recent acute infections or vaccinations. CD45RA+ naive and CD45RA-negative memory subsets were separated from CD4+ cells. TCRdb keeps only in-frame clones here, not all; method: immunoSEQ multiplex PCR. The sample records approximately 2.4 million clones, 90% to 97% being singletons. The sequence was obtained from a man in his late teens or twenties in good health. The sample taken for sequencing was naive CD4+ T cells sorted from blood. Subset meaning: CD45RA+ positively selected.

CDR3 protein: CASSQYRDHTF. CDR3 nucleotides: TGCGCCAGCAGCCAATACAGGGATCACACCTTC. The chain links TRBV4-1 to TRBJ1-2, with D perhaps TRBD1 (6 bases). Germline-derived CDR1 and CDR2 are MGHRA and YSYEKL. The CDR3 totals 11 residues. Trimming cost V 2 bases and J 12 bases, with 10 bases left between them.